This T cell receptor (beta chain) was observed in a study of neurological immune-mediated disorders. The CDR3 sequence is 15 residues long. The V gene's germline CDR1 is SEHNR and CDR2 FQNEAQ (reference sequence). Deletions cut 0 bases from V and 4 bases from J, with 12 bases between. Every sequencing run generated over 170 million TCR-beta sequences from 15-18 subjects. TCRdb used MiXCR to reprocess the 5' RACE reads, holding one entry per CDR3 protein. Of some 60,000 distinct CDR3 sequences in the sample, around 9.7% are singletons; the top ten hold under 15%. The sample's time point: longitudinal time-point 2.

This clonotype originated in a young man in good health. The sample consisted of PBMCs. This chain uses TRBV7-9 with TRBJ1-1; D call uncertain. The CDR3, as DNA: TGTGCCAGCAGCTTAGCGCTTTTGGCGACCACTGAAGCTTTCTTT. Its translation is CASSLALLATTEAFF.